This T cell receptor beta chain comes out of a study of PD-L1 blockade in urothelial cancer. The wider study: Male patients with bladder-origin urothelial cancer numbered about 85% of the 29. The number of prior chemotherapy regimens per patient was 0 to 3. Specimens of blood held a median count of 141,255 T cells.

Turning to this clone: Its target is not known.

General study points: Tumor-associated clones in blood expanded more at 3 weeks in durable-benefit patients.

The germline V gene encodes CDR1 SEHNR and CDR2 FQNEAQ (reference sequence). The V and J ends lost 5 bases and 2 bases, in that order; junction bases with no gene match: 3. This CDR3 is 14 amino acids long. Measured with immunoSEQ multiplex PCR; TCRdb has only the in-frame clones, and not every one. Among tens of thousands of clones listed, around nine tenths were seen once. The chain joins TRBV7-9 to TRBJ2-7, with 10 bases aligning to TRBD1. This TCR was sampled from a middle-aged man with urothelial cancer. The sample consisted of PBMCs, taken around atezolizumab (anti-PD-L1) treatment. CDR3 sequence reads: CASSPGQGTYEQYF. DNA of the CDR3: TGTGCCAGCAGCCCGGGACAGGGGACCTACGAGCAGTACTTC.